The present entry profiles one TCR beta chain with its context. The antigen remains unidentified. Primed by a sample-barcoded 5' primer and a J-beta primer mix, a second PCR proceeded for about 6 to 12 cycles. MiXCR was run by TCRdb on the 5' RACE reads, yielding one entry per CDR3 protein. Counted here are fewer than 900,000 distinct CDR3 sequences, 43% occurring once; the ten biggest clones make up more than 20%. This CDR3 is 18 amino acids long. Germline-derived CDR1 and CDR2 are LGHNA and YSLEER. The V and J ends lost 1 base and 7 bases, in that order; junction bases with no gene match: 14. This entry belongs to a study of blood T cells in healthy people across ages. Overall study findings and caveats: Correlation between TCR beta diversity and naive T cell percentage was strong.

The receptor's source is a woman aged 55-69 years in good health. Sequenced input: blood. This chain connects TRBV4-3 to TRBJ2-1, with 9 bases lining up with TRBD2. Here the CDR3 reads CASSQVGGLAGLGNEQFF. The CDR3 region has the DNA TGCGCCAGCAGCCAAGTTGGGGGGCTAGCGGGATTGGGGAATGAGCAGTTCTTC.